The next 8 T cell receptor beta chains were all read from a single sample in a study of T cell responses to AZD1222 COVID-19 vaccine. The assay was immunoSEQ multiplex PCR, and TCRdb's table has in-frame clones only and misses some. The repertoire holds 150,000 to 200,000 clones, with 80% to 95% as singletons. This specimen was peripheral blood, taken 28 days after the second AZD1222 dose. These receptors were taken from an adult who received the AZD1222 COVID-19 vaccine.

The gene calls are TRBV18 and TRBJ1-5; tentatively, D is TRBD1 (5 bases). V was trimmed by 1 base and J by 4 bases, leaving 8 bases between them. In germline, CDR1 is KGHSH, CDR2 LQKENI. The CDR3 extends over 14 amino acids. CDR3 region: CASSPRGINQPQHF. The CDR3 DNA reads TGTGCCAGCTCACCACGGGGGATTAATCAGCCCCAGCATTTT. Together with reference TRBV18 and TRBJ1-5, the CDR3 gives the full variable domain: NAGVMQNPRHLVRRRGQEARLRCSPMKGHSHVYWYRQLPEEGLKFMVYLQKENIIDESGMPKERFSAEFPKEGPSILRIQQVVRGDSAAYFCASSPRGINQPQHFGDGTRLSIL.

The chain couples TRBV9 to TRBJ2-1; 7 bases are a match to TRBD2. The length of the CDR3 is 16 residues. V lost 0 bases and J lost 1; bases outside the gene matches: 4. CDR1 is SGDLS, CDR2 YYNGEE, per germline. CDR3 residues: CASSVGPAGSYNEQFF. CDR3 in DNA: TGTGCCAGCAGCGTAGGGCCAGCGGGGTCCTACAATGAGCAGTTCTTC.

This clone was counted between two and nine times. V gene TRBV19 combines with J gene TRBJ2-7; D is undetermined. The length of the CDR3 is 16 residues. CDR1 and CDR2 (germline): LNHDA, SQIVND (reference sequence). Trimming took 1 base from V and 0 from J, leaving 13 bases between them. Written as DNA, the CDR3 is TGTGCCAGTAGTATAGCGACGACCTATAGCTCCTACGAGCAGTACTTC. Its protein product is CASSIATTYSSYEQYF.

V usage is TRBV7-9 and J usage is TRBJ2-1, with 9 bases aligning to TRBD2. The V segment lost 6 bases and the J segment 10 bases; nucleotides outside the gene matches: 16. The CDR3 is 16 amino acids. CDR1 is SEHNR and CDR2 is FQNEAQ in the germline V gene (reference sequence). The CDR3 loop is CASSYITSGLRGEQFF. CDR3 sequence (DNA): TGTGCCAGCAGTTATATCACTAGCGGGCTCCGAGGGGAGCAGTTCTTC.

The genes are TRBV3-1 (or the pseudogene TRBV3-2) and TRBJ1-1; D is unresolved. Trimming took off 4 bases at V and 1 base at J, with 7 bases between the two ends. Germline CDR1 is LGHDT and CDR2 is YNNKEL (reference sequence). The CDR3 is 13 residues long. This CDR3 reads CASSLMGNTEAFF. CDR3 nucleotide sequence: TGTGCCAGCAGCCTCATGGGGAACACTGAAGCTTTCTTT.

The V gene is TRBV2, the J gene TRBJ2-3; D unresolved. The CDR3 is 14 amino acids. Deletions cut 4 bases from V and 5 bases from J, with 13 bases between. Germline V gene data show CDR1 as SNHLY and CDR2 as FYNNEI. In nucleotides, the CDR3 is TGTGCCAGCAGTGGCTTTTTTCTGGGAGATACGCAGTATTTT. Residues: CASSGFFLGDTQYF.

V gene TRBV24-1 combines with J gene TRBJ1-2; D is unclear. The CDR3 is 15 residues long. Deletions cut 2 bases from V and 4 bases from J, with 13 bases between. Germline values: CDR1 KGHDR, CDR2 SFDVKD. In nucleotides, the CDR3 is TGTGCCACCAGTGATTCTTTGACCCAACCCTATGGCTACACCTTC. This sequence encodes CATSDSLTQPYGYTF.

The chain combines TRBV28 with TRBJ1-1, with 9 nucleotides matching TRBD1. The J segment lost 11 bases and the V segment lost 5 bases, leaving 3 bases of the junction unmatched. The germline gives CDR1 MDHEN, CDR2 SYDVKM. The CDR3 contains 11 residues. The CDR3 loop is CASSVGQGAFF. For the CDR3, the DNA is TGTGCCAGCAGTGTGGGACAGGGCGCTTTCTTT.